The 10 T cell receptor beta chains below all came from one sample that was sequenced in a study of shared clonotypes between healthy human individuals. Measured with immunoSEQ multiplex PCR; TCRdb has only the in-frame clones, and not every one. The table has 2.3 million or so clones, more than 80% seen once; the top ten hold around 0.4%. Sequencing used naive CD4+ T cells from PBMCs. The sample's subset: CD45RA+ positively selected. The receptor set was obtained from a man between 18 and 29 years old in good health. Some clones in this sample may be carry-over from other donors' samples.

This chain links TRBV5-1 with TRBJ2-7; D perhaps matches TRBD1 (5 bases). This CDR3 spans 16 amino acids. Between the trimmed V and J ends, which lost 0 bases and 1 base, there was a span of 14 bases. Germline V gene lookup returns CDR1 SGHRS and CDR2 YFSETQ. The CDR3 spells CASSLVSGYESYEQYF. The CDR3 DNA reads TGCGCCAGCAGCTTGGTCTCAGGGTATGAGTCCTACGAGCAGTACTTC.

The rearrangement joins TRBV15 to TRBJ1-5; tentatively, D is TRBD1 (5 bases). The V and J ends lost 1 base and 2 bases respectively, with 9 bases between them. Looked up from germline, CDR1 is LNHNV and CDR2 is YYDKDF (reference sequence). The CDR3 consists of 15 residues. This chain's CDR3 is CATSRVPGGNQPQHF. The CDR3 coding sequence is TGTGCCACCAGCAGAGTACCGGGGGGCAATCAGCCCCAGCATTTT.

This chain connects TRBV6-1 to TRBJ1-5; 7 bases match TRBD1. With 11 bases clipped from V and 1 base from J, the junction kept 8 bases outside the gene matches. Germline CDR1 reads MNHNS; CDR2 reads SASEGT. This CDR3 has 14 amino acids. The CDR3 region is CAGSTGDSNQPQHF. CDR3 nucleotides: TGTGCCGGATCTACAGGGGACAGCAATCAGCCCCAGCATTTT.

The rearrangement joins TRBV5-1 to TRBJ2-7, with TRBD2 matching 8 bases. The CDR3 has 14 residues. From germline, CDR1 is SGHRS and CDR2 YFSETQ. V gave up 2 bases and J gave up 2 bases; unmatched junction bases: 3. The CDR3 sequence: CASSFGGDAYEQYF. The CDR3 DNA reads TGCGCCAGCAGCTTCGGGGGGGATGCCTACGAGCAGTACTTC.

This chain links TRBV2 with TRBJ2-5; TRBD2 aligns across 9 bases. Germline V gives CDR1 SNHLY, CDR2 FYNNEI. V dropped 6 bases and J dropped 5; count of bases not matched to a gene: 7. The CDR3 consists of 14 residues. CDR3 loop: CASSGAGGRETQYF. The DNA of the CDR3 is TGTGCCAGCAGCGGAGCGGGAGGCCGGGAGACCCAGTACTTC. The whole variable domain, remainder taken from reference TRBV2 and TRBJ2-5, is EPEVTQTPSHQVTQMGQEVILRCVPISNHLYFYWYRQILGQKVEFLVSFYNNEISEKSEIFDDQFSVERPDGSNFTLKIRSTKLEDSAMYFCASSGAGGRETQYFGPGTRLLVL.

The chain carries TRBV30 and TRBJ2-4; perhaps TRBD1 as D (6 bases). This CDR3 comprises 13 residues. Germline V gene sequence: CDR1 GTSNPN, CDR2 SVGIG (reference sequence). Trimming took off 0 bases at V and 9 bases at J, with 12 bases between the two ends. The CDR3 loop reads CAWSVLGGGIQYF. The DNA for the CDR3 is TGTGCCTGGAGTGTACTTGGGGGCGGCATTCAGTACTTC. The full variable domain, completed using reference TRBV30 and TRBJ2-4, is SQTIHQWPATLVQPVGSPLSLECTVEGTSNPNLYWYRQAAGRGLQLLFYSVGIGQISSEVPQNLSASRPQDRQFILSSKKLLLSDSGFYLCAWSVLGGGIQYFGAGTRLSVL.

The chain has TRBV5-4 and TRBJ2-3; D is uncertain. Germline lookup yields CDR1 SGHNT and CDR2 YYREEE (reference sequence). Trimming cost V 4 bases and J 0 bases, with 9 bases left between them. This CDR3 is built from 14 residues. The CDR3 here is CASSREGSTDTQYF. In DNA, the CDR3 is TGTGCCAGCAGCCGTGAAGGTAGCACAGATACGCAGTATTTT.

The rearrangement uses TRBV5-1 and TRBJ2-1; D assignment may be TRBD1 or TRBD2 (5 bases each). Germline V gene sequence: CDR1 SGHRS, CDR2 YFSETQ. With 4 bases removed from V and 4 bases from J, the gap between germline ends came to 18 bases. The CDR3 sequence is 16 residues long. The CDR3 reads CASSTRAGTQYNEQFF. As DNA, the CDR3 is TGCGCCAGCAGCACAAGGGCCGGGACCCAATACAATGAGCAGTTCTTC.

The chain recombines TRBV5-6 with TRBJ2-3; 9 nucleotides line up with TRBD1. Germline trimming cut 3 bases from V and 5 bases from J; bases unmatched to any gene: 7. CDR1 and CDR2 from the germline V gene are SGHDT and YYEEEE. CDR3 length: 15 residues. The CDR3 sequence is CASSSGTGNRDTQYF. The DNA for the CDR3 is TGTGCCAGCAGCTCCGGGACAGGGAACCGAGATACGCAGTATTTT.

The CDR3 protein is CSVSGRGLAKDTQYF. The CDR3 DNA is TGCAGCGTCTCAGGAAGGGGACTAGCTAAAGATACGCAGTATTTT. V gene TRBV29-1 combines with J gene TRBJ2-3, with 9 bases matching TRBD2. This CDR3 has 15 amino acids. Germline values: CDR1 SQVTM, CDR2 ANQGSEA. The V and J ends lost 6 bases and 5 bases, in that order; junction bases with no gene match: 12.